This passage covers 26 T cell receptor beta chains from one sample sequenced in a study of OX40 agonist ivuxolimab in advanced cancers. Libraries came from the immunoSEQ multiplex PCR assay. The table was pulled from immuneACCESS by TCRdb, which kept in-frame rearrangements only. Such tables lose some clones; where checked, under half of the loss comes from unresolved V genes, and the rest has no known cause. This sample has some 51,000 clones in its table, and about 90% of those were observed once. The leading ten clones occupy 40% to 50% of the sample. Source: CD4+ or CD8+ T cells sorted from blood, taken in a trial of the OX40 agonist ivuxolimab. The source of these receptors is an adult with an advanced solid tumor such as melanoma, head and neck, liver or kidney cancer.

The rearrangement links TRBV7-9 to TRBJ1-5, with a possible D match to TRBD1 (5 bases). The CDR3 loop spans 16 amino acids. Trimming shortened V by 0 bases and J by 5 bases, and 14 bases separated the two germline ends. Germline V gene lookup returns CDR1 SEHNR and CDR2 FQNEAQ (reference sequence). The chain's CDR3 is CASSLALRGIDQPQHF. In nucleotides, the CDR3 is TGTGCCAGCAGCTTAGCGCTCCGGGGGATCGATCAGCCCCAGCATTTT.

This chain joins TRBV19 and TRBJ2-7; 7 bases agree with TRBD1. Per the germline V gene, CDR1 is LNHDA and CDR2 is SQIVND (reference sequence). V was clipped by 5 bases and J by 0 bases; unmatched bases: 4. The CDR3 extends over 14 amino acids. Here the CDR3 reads CASSLGGGSYEQYF. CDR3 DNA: TGTGCCAGTAGTTTAGGGGGCGGCTCCTACGAGCAGTACTTC.

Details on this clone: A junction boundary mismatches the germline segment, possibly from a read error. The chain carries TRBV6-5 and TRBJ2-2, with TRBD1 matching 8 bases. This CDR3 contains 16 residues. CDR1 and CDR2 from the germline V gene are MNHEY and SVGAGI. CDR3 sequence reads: CASSNSGTGNTGELFF. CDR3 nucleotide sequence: TGTGCCAGCAGTAACTCCGGGACAGGGAACACCGGGGAGCTGTTTTTT.

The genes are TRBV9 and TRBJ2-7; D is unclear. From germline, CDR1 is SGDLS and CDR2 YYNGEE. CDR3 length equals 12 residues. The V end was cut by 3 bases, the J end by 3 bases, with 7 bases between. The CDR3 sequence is CASSGTSYEQYF. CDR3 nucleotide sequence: TGTGCCAGCAGCGGTACAAGCTACGAGCAGTACTTC.

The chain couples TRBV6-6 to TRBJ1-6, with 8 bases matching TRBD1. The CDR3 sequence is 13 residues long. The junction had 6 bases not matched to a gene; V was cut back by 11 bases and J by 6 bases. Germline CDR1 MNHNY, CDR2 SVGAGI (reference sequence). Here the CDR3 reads CAGGTGRNSPLHF. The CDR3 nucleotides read TGTGCCGGGGGGACAGGTCGTAATTCACCCCTCCACTTT.

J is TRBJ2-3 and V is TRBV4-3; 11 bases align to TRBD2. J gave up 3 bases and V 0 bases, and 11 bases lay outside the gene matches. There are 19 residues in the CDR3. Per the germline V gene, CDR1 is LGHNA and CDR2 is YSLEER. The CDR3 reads CASSQDPGGLADRTDTQYF. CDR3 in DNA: TGCGCCAGCAGCCAAGATCCGGGGGGACTAGCGGATAGGACAGATACGCAGTATTTT.

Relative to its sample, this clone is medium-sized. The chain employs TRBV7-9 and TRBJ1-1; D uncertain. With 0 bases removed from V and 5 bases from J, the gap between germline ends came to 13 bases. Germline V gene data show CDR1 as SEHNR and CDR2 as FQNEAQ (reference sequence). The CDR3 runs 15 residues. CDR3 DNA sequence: TGTGCCAGCAGCTTAGCTAGTAACGGGATGACTGAAGCTTTCTTT. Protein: CASSLASNGMTEAFF.

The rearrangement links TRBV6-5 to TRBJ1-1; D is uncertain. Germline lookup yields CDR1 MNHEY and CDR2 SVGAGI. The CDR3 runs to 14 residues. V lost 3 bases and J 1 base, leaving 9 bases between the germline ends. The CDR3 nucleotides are TGTGCCAGCAGTTATATTTCGCCGAACACTGAAGCTTTCTTT. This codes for CASSYISPNTEAFF.

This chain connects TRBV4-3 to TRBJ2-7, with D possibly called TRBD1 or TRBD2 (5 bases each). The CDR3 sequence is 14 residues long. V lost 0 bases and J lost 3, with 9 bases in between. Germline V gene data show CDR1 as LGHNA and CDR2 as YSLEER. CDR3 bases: TGCGCCAGCAGCCAAGACAGGGCGGGCTACGAGCAGTACTTC. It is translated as CASSQDRAGYEQYF.

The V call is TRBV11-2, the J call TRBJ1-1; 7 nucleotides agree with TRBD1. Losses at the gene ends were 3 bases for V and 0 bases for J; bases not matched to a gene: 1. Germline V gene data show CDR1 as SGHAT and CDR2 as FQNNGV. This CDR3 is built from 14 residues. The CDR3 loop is CASSFGTVNTEAFF. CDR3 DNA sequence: TGTGCCAGCAGCTTCGGGACAGTGAACACTGAAGCTTTCTTT.

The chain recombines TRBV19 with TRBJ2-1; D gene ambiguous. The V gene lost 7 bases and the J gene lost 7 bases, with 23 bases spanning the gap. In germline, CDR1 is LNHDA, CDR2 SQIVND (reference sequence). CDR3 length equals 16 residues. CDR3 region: CASTSISGRHLNEQFF. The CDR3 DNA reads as TGTGCCAGTACCTCTATTAGTGGACGGCATTTAAATGAGCAGTTCTTC.

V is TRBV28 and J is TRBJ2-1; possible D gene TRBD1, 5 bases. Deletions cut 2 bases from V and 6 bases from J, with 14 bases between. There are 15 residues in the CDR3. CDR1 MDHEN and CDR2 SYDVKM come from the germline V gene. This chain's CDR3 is CASSLVSRAANEQFF. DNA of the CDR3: TGTGCCAGCAGTTTAGTGTCCAGGGCCGCCAATGAGCAGTTCTTC.

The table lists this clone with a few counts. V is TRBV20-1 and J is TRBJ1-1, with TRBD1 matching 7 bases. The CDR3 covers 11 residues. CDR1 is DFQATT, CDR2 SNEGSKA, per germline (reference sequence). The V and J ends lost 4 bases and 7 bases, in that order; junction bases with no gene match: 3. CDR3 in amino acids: CSATGTDEAFF. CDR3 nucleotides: TGCAGTGCTACGGGGACAGATGAAGCTTTCTTT.

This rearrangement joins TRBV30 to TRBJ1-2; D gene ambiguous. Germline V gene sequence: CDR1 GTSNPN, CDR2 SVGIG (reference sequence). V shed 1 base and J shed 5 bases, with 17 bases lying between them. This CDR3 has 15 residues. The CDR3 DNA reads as TGTGCCTGGAGTGGGCTCGAAGGGCTTCTATATGGCTACACCTTC. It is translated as CAWSGLEGLLYGYTF.

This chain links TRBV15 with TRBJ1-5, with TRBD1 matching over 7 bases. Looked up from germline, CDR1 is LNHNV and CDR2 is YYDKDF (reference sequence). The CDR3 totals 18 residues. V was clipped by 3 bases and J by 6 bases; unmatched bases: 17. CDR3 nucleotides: TGTGCCACCAGCAGTTCACCACAGGGGAGTGAGGGTGGTCAGCCCCAGCATTTT. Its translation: CATSSSPQGSEGGQPQHF.

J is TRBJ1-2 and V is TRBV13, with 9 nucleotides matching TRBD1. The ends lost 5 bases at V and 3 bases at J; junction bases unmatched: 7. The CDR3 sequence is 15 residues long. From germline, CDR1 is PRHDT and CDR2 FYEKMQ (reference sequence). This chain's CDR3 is CASSNRGRVDYGYTF. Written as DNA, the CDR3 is TGTGCCAGCAGCAACAGGGGGCGCGTAGACTATGGCTACACCTTC.

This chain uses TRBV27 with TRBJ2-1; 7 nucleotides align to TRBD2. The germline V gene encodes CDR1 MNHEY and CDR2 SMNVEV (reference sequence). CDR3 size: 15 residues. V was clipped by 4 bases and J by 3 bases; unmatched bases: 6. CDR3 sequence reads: CASSSRGLVYNEQFF. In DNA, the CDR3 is TGTGCCAGCAGTTCTCGTGGACTAGTCTACAATGAGCAGTTCTTC.

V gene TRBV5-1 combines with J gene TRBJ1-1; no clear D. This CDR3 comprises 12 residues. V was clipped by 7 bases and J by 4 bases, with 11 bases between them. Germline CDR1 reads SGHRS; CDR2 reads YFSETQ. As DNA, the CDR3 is TGCGCCAGCGAGGGAGGAGGCACTGAAGCTTTCTTT. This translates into CASEGGGTEAFF.

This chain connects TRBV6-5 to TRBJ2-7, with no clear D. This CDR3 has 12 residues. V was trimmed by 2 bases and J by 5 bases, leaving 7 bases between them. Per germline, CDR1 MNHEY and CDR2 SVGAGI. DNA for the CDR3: TGTGCCAGCAGTTACAATGTCAACGAGCAGTACTTC. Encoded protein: CASSYNVNEQYF.

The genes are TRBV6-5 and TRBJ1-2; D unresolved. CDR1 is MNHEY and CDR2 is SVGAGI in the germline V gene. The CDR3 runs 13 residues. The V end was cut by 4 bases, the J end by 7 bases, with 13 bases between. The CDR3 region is CASSWGGSAGYTF. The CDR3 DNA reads TGTGCCAGCAGTTGGGGAGGGTCGGCTGGCTACACCTTC.

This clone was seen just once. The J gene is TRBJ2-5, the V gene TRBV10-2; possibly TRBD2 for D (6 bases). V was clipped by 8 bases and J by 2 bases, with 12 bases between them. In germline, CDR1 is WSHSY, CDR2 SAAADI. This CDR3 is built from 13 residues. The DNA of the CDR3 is TGCGCCAGCGGGAGGTCAGGACAAGAGACCCAGTACTTC. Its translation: CASGRSGQETQYF.

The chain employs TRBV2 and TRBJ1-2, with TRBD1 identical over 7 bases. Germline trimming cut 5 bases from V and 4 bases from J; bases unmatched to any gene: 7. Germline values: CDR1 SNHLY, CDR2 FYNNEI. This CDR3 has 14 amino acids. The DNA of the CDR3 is TGTGCCAGCAGTACTCTACAGGGGAGCTATGGCTACACCTTC. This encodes CASSTLQGSYGYTF.

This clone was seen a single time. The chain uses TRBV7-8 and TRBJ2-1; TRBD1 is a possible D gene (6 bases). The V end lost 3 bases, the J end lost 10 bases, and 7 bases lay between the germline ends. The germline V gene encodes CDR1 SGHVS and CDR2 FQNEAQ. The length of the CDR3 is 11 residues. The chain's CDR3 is CASSLGTEQFF. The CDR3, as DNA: TGTGCCAGCAGCTTGGGGACAGAGCAGTTCTTC.

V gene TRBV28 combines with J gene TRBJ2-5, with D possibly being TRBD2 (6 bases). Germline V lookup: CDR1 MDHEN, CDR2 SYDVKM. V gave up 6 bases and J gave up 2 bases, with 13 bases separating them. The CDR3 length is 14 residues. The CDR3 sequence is CASSSGRGQETQYF. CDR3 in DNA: TGTGCCAGCAGCTCCGGGCGGGGACAAGAGACCCAGTACTTC.

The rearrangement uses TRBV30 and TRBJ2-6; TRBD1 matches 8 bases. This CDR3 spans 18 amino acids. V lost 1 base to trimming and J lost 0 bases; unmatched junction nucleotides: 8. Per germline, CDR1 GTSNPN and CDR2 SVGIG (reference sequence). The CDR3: CAWSAWTGNPSGANVLTF. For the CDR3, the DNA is TGTGCCTGGAGTGCCTGGACAGGGAATCCCTCTGGGGCCAACGTCCTGACTTTC.

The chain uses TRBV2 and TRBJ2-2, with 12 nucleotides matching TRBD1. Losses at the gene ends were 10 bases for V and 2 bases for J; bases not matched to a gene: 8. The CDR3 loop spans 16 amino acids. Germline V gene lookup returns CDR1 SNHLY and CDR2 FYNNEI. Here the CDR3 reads CANFGGQGANTGELFF. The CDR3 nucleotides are TGTGCCAACTTTGGGGGACAGGGGGCTAACACCGGGGAGCTGTTTTTT.